These T cell receptor beta chains were read from a single sample in a study of shared clonotypes between healthy human individuals. Assay: immunoSEQ multiplex PCR; the TCRdb copy retains only in-frame clones and omits some. Of roughly 1,600,000 clones listed, approximately 98.5% are singletons. Material for sequencing was naive CD4+ T cells sorted from blood. Every receptor here comes from a man aged 30-40 years in good health. Each CDR3 is given with its conserved first and last residue. A D gene is named only where the DNA matches it firmly. Where a row states a size, it is once, few, many or the class of an expanded clone; other rows omit it.

>.|once|TRBJ1-5|TRBV6-4
TGTGCCAGGACAACAGCTTCGACAGGCCTTAGCAATCAGCCCCAGCATTTT
CARTTASTGLSNQPQHF
>TRBD1|.|TRBJ2-7|TRBV29-1
TGCAGCGTTCTTACAGGGGGCCGCTCCTACGAGCAGTACTTC
CSVLTGGRSYEQYF
>TRBD2|.|TRBJ2-3|TRBV10-3
TGTGCCATCAGACCGGGACTAGCGGGTGAGTGGGCAGATACGCAGTATTTT
CAIRPGLAGEWADTQYF
>TRBD1|.|TRBJ1-2|TRBV29-1
TGCAGCGTCGCGACAGGGGGTTACGGCTACACCTTC
CSVATGGYGYTF
>TRBD2|.|TRBJ2-1|TRBV27
TGTGCCAGCAGTCCCACCCCGGGACTAGCGGGAGTTGAGCAGTTCTTC
CASSPTPGLAGVEQFF
>.|.|TRBJ2-6|TRBV7-9
TGTGCCAGCAGCTCCCCGATAGGACGCTCTGGGGCCAACGTCCTGACTTTC
CASSSPIGRSGANVLTF
>.|once|TRBJ2-3|TRBV2
TGTGCCAGCAGTGATGTAGGCGTGCGCACAGATACGCAGTATTTT
CASSDVGVRTDTQYF
>.|.|TRBJ1-2|TRBV6-1
TGTGCCAGCAGTGAATGGCCTGGTAACTATGGCTACACCTTC
CASSEWPGNYGYTF
>TRBD2|.|TRBJ2-3|TRBV7-9
TGTGCCAGCAGCTCCCGATTCCTTACGACTAGCGGGAGGAAGGATACGCAGTATTTT
CASSSRFLTTSGRKDTQYF
>TRBD2|.|TRBJ2-1|TRBV2
TGTGCCAGCAGCCGGGAGGCTAACAATGAGCAGTTCTTC
CASSREANNEQFF
>.|once|TRBJ1-2|TRBV18
TGTGCCAGCTCACAGGACGCAAGAGGGCCCGCTAACTATGGCTACACCTTC
CASSQDARGPANYGYTF
>TRBD2|once|TRBJ2-3|TRBV5-4
TGTGCCAGCAGACCCGGACTAGCGGATTCCGCAGATACGCAGTATTTT
CASRPGLADSADTQYF
>.|.|TRBJ2-7|TRBV6-1
TGTGCCAGCAGTGACTACTACGAGCAGTACTTC
CASSDYYEQYF
>.|.|TRBJ1-1|TRBV15
TGTGCCACCAGCCCCGAAAGGGGGACTGAAGCTTTCTTT
CATSPERGTEAFF
>.|.|TRBJ2-1|TRBV19
TGTGCCAGTAGTATCACTAGACCGGTCAATGAGCAGTTCTTC
CASSITRPVNEQFF
>.|.|TRBJ1-1|TRBV28
TGTGCCAGCAGTTTGGGAAATACAGAAGAAGCTTTCTTT
CASSLGNTEEAFF
>.|.|TRBJ1-1|TRBV10-3
TGTGCCATCAGTATTCGACTCGAGAACACTGAAGCTTTCTTT
CAISIRLENTEAFF
>.|.|TRBJ1-2|TRBV7-2
TGTGCCAGCAGCTCTCAAGTGAGCTCTTATGGCTACACCTTC
CASSSQVSSYGYTF
>.|once|TRBJ1-1|TRBV7-2
TGTGCCAGCAGCTTAGTAACTGAGAACACTGAAGCTTTCTTT
CASSLVTENTEAFF
>TRBD2|.|TRBJ2-2|TRBV28
TGTGCCAGCAGCTCGCTGGGGGGGACTATCACCGGGGAGCTGTTTTTT
CASSSLGGTITGELFF
>.|.|TRBJ1-5|TRBV12-2
TGTGCAAGTCGCTTAGCGAAGGCGCCTTTTCATCAGCCCCAGCATTTT
CASRLAKAPFHQPQHF
>TRBD2|.|TRBJ2-2|TRBV11-2
TGTGCCAGCAGACTAGCTAGCGGCCTAAACACCGGGGAGCTGTTTTTT
CASRLASGLNTGELFF
>TRBD1|.|TRBJ1-2|TRBV28
TGTGCCAGCAGTCGCAAGACAGGGGGCGGCGATGGCTACACCTTC
CASSRKTGGGDGYTF
>TRBD1|.|TRBJ2-7|TRBV7-8
TGTGCCAGCAGCTTAGTAAGACAGGGTTCCTACGAGCAGTACTTC
CASSLVRQGSYEQYF
>TRBD2|.|TRBJ2-1|TRBV5-5
TGTGCCAGCAGCACGGGACTAGCGTACAATGAGCAGTTCTTC
CASSTGLAYNEQFF
>TRBD2|.|TRBJ2-1|TRBV28
TGTGCCAACGCGGGAGGGCCAAACAATGAGCAGTTCTTC
CANAGGPNNEQFF
>TRBD2|.|TRBJ2-3|TRBV7-9
TGTGCCAGCAGCTTAAGCGGGAGGGCAGATACGCAGTATTTT
CASSLSGRADTQYF
>TRBD1|.|TRBJ2-6|TRBV27
TGTGCCAGCAGTCCAAACCGGGACAGGTTCTCTGGGGCCAACGTCCTGACTTTC
CASSPNRDRFSGANVLTF
>TRBD2|.|TRBJ2-3|TRBV7-9
TGTGCCAGCAGCTTAGCCCCAACTAGCGGGAGAGATACGCAGTATTTT
CASSLAPTSGRDTQYF
>.|.|TRBJ2-1|TRBV5-4
TGTGCCAGCAGCTTGGCTTCTAGCTTTCATGAGCAGTTCTTC
CASSLASSFHEQFF
>.|.|TRBJ2-3|TRBV5-4
TGTGCCAGCAGCAACAGGGATTCAGATACGCAGTATTTT
CASSNRDSDTQYF
>.|.|TRBJ1-1|TRBV7-2
TGTGCCAGCAGCCCTAAGATGAACACTGAAGCTTTCTTT
CASSPKMNTEAFF
>.|.|TRBJ2-5|TRBV6-1
TGTGCCAGCAGTGAAGCGTTCGGTTCGGGTTTAACGGAGACCCAGTACTTC
CASSEAFGSGLTETQYF
>.|.|TRBJ1-2|TRBV5-5
TGTGCCAGCAGCCTTACAGACAGAGACTATGGCTACACCTTC
CASSLTDRDYGYTF
>.|.|TRBJ2-2|TRBV6-6
TGTGCCAGCATTAAGGCTTTAAGGAACACCGGGGAGCTGTTTTTT
CASIKALRNTGELFF
>TRBD1|.|TRBJ1-5|TRBV15
TGTGCCACCAGCAGCGGGACAGGGGTTGGTCAGCCCCAGCATTTT
CATSSGTGVGQPQHF
>TRBD1|.|TRBJ1-1|TRBV19
TGTGCCAGCGGCACAGGGGGCATGGTGAACACTGAAGCTTTCTTT
CASGTGGMVNTEAFF
>.|.|TRBJ2-7|TRBV6-1
TGTGCCAGCAGGGGACAAACTACCTACGAGCAGTACTTC
CASRGQTTYEQYF
>TRBD2|.|TRBJ2-1|TRBV5-1
TGCGCCAGCAGCGGGGGACTAGCGGACTACAATGAGCAGTTCTTC
CASSGGLADYNEQFF
>.|.|TRBJ2-6|TRBV27
TGTGCCAGCAGTTCGCCAGGGTTCTCCTCTGGGGCCAACGTCCTGACTTTC
CASSSPGFSSGANVLTF
>.|.|TRBJ1-2|TRBV7-9
TGTGCCAGCACCTCCCCCAGGGCCATAAACTATGGCTACACCTTC
CASTSPRAINYGYTF
>.|.|TRBJ2-7|TRBV18
TGTGCCAGCTCACCACCAACTCCGTCCTACGAGCAGTACTTC
CASSPPTPSYEQYF
>.|once|TRBJ2-1|TRBV27
TGTGCCAGCAGTTCCGGGGGGCTTGCGAATGAGCAGTTCTTC
CASSSGGLANEQFF
>.|.|TRBJ1-1|TRBV7-9
TGTGCCAGCAGCTCAGGACGAACCTTAGGCACTGAAGCTTTCTTT
CASSSGRTLGTEAFF